This T cell receptor beta chain comes out of a study of cytomegalovirus exposure and HLA in healthy donors. 13 Jbeta primers and 60 Vbeta primers were used for the PCR. Measured with immunoSEQ multiplex PCR; TCRdb has only the in-frame clones, and not every one. The sample yields roughly 80,000 clones, about 74% seen once. The CDR3 extends over 17 amino acids. Trimming pared 1 base from V and 1 base from J, leaving 16 bases between. Germline V lookup: CDR1 SGHRS, CDR2 YFSETQ. Material for sequencing was PBMCs. The V and J genes are TRBV5-1 and TRBJ2-3; D remains ambiguous. The source is a woman in her 50s in good health and CMV-seropositive. CDR3 in amino acids: CASSLRTSGGGTDTQYF. The CDR3 nucleotides read TGCGCCAGCAGCTTGAGAACCTCCGGTGGTGGCACAGATACGCAGTATTTT.